Below, 18 T cell receptor beta chains from the same sample are listed, as sequenced in a study of CD8 T cells in ankylosing spondylitis. TCRdb reanalysed the 5' RACE reads using MiXCR and keeps one entry per CDR3 protein. The sample carries about 240,000 distinct CDR3 sequences, approximately 12% recorded once. What was sequenced was blood, either unsorted or a sorted T cell fraction (not recorded which). Receptor source: a male donor with ankylosing spondylitis or in good health (not recorded which).

The V and J genes are TRBV30 and TRBJ1-2; D is perhaps TRBD1 (6 bases). The germline CDR1 and CDR2 sequences are GTSNPN and SVGIG (reference sequence). The CDR3 is made up of 13 amino acids. Trimming took off 3 bases at V and 2 bases at J, with 10 bases between the two ends. CDR3 DNA: TGTGCCTGGAGCCGGACAGAGAACTATGGCTACACCTTC. Translating gives CAWSRTENYGYTF.

This clonotype was detected many times. V and J are TRBV12-3 or TRBV12-4 and TRBJ2-5; 7 bases fit TRBD1. Germline trimming cut 4 bases from V and 7 bases from J; bases unmatched to any gene: 12. The CDR3 spans 15 residues. This chain's CDR3 is CASSSTYRGWGTQYF. The CDR3 DNA is TGTGCCAGCAGTTCAACCTACAGGGGTTGGGGGACCCAGTACTTC.

This chain uses TRBV7-2 with TRBJ2-1; possible D gene TRBD2, 7 bases. Germline CDR1 SGHTA, CDR2 FQGNSA. The CDR3 has 15 amino acids. V lost 6 bases, J lost 3 bases, and 15 bases lay in between. CDR3 protein: CASRLGGGGYNEQFF. The CDR3 DNA reads TGTGCCAGCAGACTAGGGGGAGGGGGCTACAATGAGCAGTTCTTC.

This clonotype was found a few times. The V gene is TRBV18, the J gene TRBJ2-7; the D is unclear. Between the trimmed V and J ends, which lost 5 bases and 1 base, there was a span of 12 bases. The CDR3 extends over 14 amino acids. The germline V gene encodes CDR1 KGHSH and CDR2 LQKENI. DNA for the CDR3: TGTGCCAGCTCAGCTCCGGTCCTATCCTACGAGCAGTACTTC. It encodes CASSAPVLSYEQYF. Drawing the rest from reference TRBV18 and TRBJ2-7, the complete variable domain is NAGVMQNPRHLVRRRGQEARLRCSPMKGHSHVYWYRQLPEEGLKFMVYLQKENIIDESGMPKERFSAEFPKEGPSILRIQQVVRGDSAAYFCASSAPVLSYEQYFGPGTRLTVT.

This clonotype was detected many times. The chain combines TRBV5-1 with TRBJ2-2, with 10 bases aligning to TRBD2. Trimming took 5 bases from V and 7 from J; bases not matched to a gene: 5. Looked up from germline, CDR1 is SGHRS and CDR2 is YFSETQ. The CDR3 sequence is 14 residues long. The CDR3 DNA follows: TGCGCCAGCAGTGGGACTAGCGTGGACGGGGAGCTGTTTTTT. Encoded protein: CASSGTSVDGELFF.

This clonotype showed up many times. V gene TRBV6-5 combines with J gene TRBJ2-3; 8 positions match TRBD2. The CDR3 consists of 15 residues. Germline V gene lookup returns CDR1 MNHEY and CDR2 SVGAGI. The trim removed 4 bases at V and 4 bases at J, leaving 7 bases unmatched. CDR3 amino acids: CASSWGGTSSDTQYF. The CDR3 DNA reads TGTGCCAGCAGTTGGGGAGGGACTAGTTCAGATACGCAGTATTTT.

The V call is TRBV19, the J call TRBJ2-2; D is possibly TRBD2 (6 bases). The CDR3 is made up of 14 amino acids. Looked up from germline, CDR1 is LNHDA and CDR2 is SQIVND (reference sequence). V was clipped by 3 bases and J by 3 bases, with 8 bases between them. The CDR3 region is CASSMGLHTGELFF. In DNA, the CDR3 is TGTGCCAGTAGTATGGGACTTCACACCGGGGAGCTGTTTTTT. Full variable domain (rest looked up from reference TRBV19 and TRBJ2-2): DGGITQSPKYLFRKEGQNVTLSCEQNLNHDAMYWYRQDPGQGLRLIYYSQIVNDFQKGDIAEGYSVSREKKESFPLTVTSAQKNPTAFYLCASSMGLHTGELFFGEGSRLTVL.

This clonotype was found a few times. The chain uses TRBV4-1 and TRBJ1-1; 8 nucleotides match TRBD1. Germline V lookup: CDR1 MGHRA, CDR2 YSYEKL. The trim removed 2 bases at V and 7 bases at J, leaving 9 bases unmatched. CDR3 length: 15 residues. The CDR3 DNA follows: TGCGCCAGCAGCCAAATGGACGGACAGGGAGTTGAAGCTTTCTTT. Translated: CASSQMDGQGVEAFF.

The rearrangement joins TRBV20-1 to TRBJ1-2; D not certain. V was trimmed by 1 base and J by 8 bases, leaving 17 bases between them. Germline values: CDR1 DFQATT, CDR2 SNEGSKA (reference sequence). CDR3 length: 14 amino acids. In DNA, the CDR3 is TGCAGTGCTAGAGTCCCAGCGACGAGTGAGGGCTACACCTTC. Its protein product is CSARVPATSEGYTF.

This clonotype was found a few times. The chain is built from TRBV6-2 or TRBV6-3 and TRBJ2-3; TRBD2 aligns across 13 bases. V shed 6 bases and J 0 bases; nucleotides not matched to a gene: 6. Germline CDR1 and CDR2: MNHEY and SVGEGT. The CDR3 contains 17 residues. The DNA of the CDR3 is TGTGCCAGCAGCCCGACGGGACTAGCGGGGAGCACAGATACGCAGTATTTT. Residues: CASSPTGLAGSTDTQYF.

There are many counts of this clonotype. The chain joins TRBV20-1 to TRBJ1-1, with TRBD1 identical over 8 bases. The V gene end was trimmed by 6 bases and the J gene end by 3 bases; junction bases not matched to a gene: 6. The CDR3 has 13 amino acids. Germline V gives CDR1 DFQATT, CDR2 SNEGSKA (reference sequence). DNA for the CDR3: TGCAGTGCCAGGGGGCGGGGAGACACTGAAGCTTTCTTT. Protein sequence: CSARGRGDTEAFF.

The rearrangement links TRBV21-1 to TRBJ2-3. TRBV21-1 counts as a pseudogene. The CDR3 extends over 14 amino acids. The CDR3 nucleotides are TGTGCCAGCAGCAAAGACGCTAGCACAGATACGCAGTATTTT. As protein: CASSKDASTDTQYF.

This clonotype was detected many times. The chain uses TRBV20-1 and TRBJ2-7; no reliable D call. This CDR3 is 12 amino acids long. Germline CDR1 reads DFQATT; CDR2 reads SNEGSKA (reference sequence). V dropped 5 bases and J dropped 3 bases, with 11 bases sitting between them. The CDR3 protein is CSAGRTFYEQYF. The CDR3 DNA reads as TGCAGTGCTGGGCGGACCTTCTACGAGCAGTACTTC.

This clonotype was detected a few times. The V gene is TRBV10-3, the J gene TRBJ1-1; 7 bases are shared with TRBD1. Germline-derived CDR1 and CDR2 are ENHRY and SYGVKD. CDR3 length equals 14 residues. The J segment lost 4 bases and the V segment lost 5 bases, leaving 7 bases of the junction unmatched. The CDR3 DNA follows: TGTGCCATCAGTACACAGGGGCAGGGCACTGAAGCTTTCTTT. It encodes CAISTQGQGTEAFF.

This clonotype was seen many times. V gene TRBV27 combines with J gene TRBJ2-2, with 8 bases identical to TRBD1. The germline gives CDR1 MNHEY, CDR2 SMNVEV (reference sequence). V lost 5 bases to trimming and J lost 7 bases; unmatched junction nucleotides: 9. The CDR3 runs 15 residues. CDR3 sequence reads: CASSPRTGLSGELFF. The CDR3 nucleotides read TGTGCCAGCAGTCCCCGGACAGGGTTGAGCGGGGAGCTGTTTTTT.

This chain connects TRBV30 to TRBJ2-3; tentative D call: TRBD1 (5 bases). The CDR3 covers 11 residues. The germline gives CDR1 GTSNPN, CDR2 SVGIG (reference sequence). Trimming removed 4 bases from V and 8 bases from J, with 10 bases in between. The chain's CDR3 is CAWKRGGTQYF. The CDR3 region has the DNA TGTGCCTGGAAAAGGGGCGGTACGCAGTATTTT.

The chain links TRBV7-6 to TRBJ1-1; D is undetermined. Germline assignment: CDR1 SGHVS and CDR2 FNYEAQ. Between the trimmed V and J ends, which lost 0 bases and 5 bases, there was a span of 10 bases. CDR3 length: 14 residues. In DNA form, the CDR3 reads TGTGCCAGCAGCTTAGCTGTGGGGTTGACTGAAGCTTTCTTT. This gives the protein CASSLAVGLTEAFF.

This clonotype was recorded a few times. The chain joins TRBV5-1 to TRBJ2-2; D is uncertain. This CDR3 has 14 amino acids. CDR1 and CDR2 from the germline V gene are SGHRS and YFSETQ. The germline V and J ends were trimmed by 4 bases and 0 bases, with 7 bases remaining between them. For the CDR3, the DNA is TGCGCCAGCAGCGACACTACGAACACCGGGGAGCTGTTTTTT. Translation: CASSDTTNTGELFF.